This T cell receptor (beta chain) was sequenced for a study of identical twins listed by TCRdb under 2016. With respect to the entire study: To test whether fetal clonotypes persist, this study deep-sequenced TCR alpha and beta repertoires from monozygotic twins, from unrelated adults of various ages, and from cord blood. Replicate twin experiments were performed at different times using different library preparation protocols to rule out contamination.

Library preparation was by 5' RACE. The sample was run on an Illumina HiSeq 2000. Template switching introduced a universal primer binding site; the final cDNA contained a unique molecular identifier, enabling accurate counting of TCR cDNA molecules. First-strand cDNA for TCR alpha and beta chains was synthesized from specific primers in the conserved constant-segment region. Each cDNA library was double barcoded, with a SMART-Mk sample barcode plus Illumina barcodes, to control for contamination. TruSeq adapter sequences along with Illumina sample barcodes were introduced in two successive PCR steps. The Illumina HiSeq platform was used with custom primers to sequence TCR alpha and beta cDNA libraries. In the paper's pipeline: MiGEC was used to process raw reads and extract unique molecular identifiers, and MiXCR was used to find CDR3 positions. For each individual, recombination models were inferred using an EM algorithm with the repgenHMM and IGoR tools. The tcR package in R was used for shared clonotype analysis, with sharing normalized by the product of cloneset sizes. To study raw recombination free of thymic and clonal selection effects, out-of-frame nonproductive sequences were analyzed. The public reads were reanalyzed by TCRdb: fastp trimming at Q25, MiXCR alignment, in-frame beta chains only. CDR3 protein sequences are deduplicated, and each keeps its most common genes and DNA. It is TCRdb's table, rather than the study itself, that gives the V and J calls and clone size. This sample holds around 250,000 distinct CDR3 sequences; about 13% were observed only once. The ten largest clones take up roughly 4% of the sample.

V loses 6 bases, J loses 10 bases, and the germline ends lie 13 bases apart. Measured from the cysteine to the phenylalanine, the CDR3 is 12 residues long. The entry retains the CDR3 DNA only, 36 bases that are in frame from base 1. As encoded in the germline V gene (reference sequence), CDR1 is SEHNR while CDR2 is FQNEAQ. Every donor was a healthy Caucasian. The twin cohort comprised three pairs of female monozygotic twins, all aged roughly 18 to 30 years. Miltenyi CD45RO+ enrichment and human naive T-cell isolation kits were used to isolate memory (CD45RO+) and naive T cells from PBMC. Turning to this clonotype: Its antigen remains unidentified. Per-nucleotide qualities are absent, and no much larger clonotype sits a single base away.

General conclusions and limits of the study: Abundant cord blood beta clonotypes carried fewer insertions; young adult naive repertoires showed a weaker similar trend, while memory repertoires showed none. Zero-insertion analyses could be partly confounded by invariant T cells such as MAIT and iNKT, although diverse VJ usage argued against such confounding for most clonotypes. Recombination models systematically underestimated out-of-frame TCR alpha sharing in monozygotic twins but agreed with sharing between unrelated individuals. Because the same donors could not be followed over many years, the conclusions depended on cross-sectional statistical analysis. Out-of-frame TCR alpha sequences shared between twins showed an excess of low generation-probability sequences compared with coincidental sharing between unrelated individuals. Excess twin sharing in beta out-of-frame sequences was weaker because fewer shared sequences lowered the signal-to-noise ratio.

These data were also filed under a second study, of yellow fever vaccine responses in identical twins. Drawing on the second study: According to the authors, in identical twins the way T cells responded to vaccination appeared partly convergent and partly personalized. The study precisely tracked vaccine-responding T cell clones in identical twins.

The chain couples TRBV7-9 to TRBJ2-1; no D gene call is confident. The sequence was obtained from a woman younger than 35 in good health. Sequencing used memory (CD45RO+) T cells sorted from blood. Taken with the paper, the label for cell subset or site translates to: CD45RO+ enriched T cells. The base sequence is TGTGCCAGCAGATCGGAGAACGGGGAGCAGTTCTTC. Its protein reads: CASRSENGEQFF.